This T cell receptor beta chain was identified in a study of blood T cell repertoires in COVID-19. For the study at large: The United States, Italy and Spain supplied acute and convalescent COVID-19 samples.

The germline V gene has CDR1 SGHVS and CDR2 FNYEAQ. V dropped 5 bases and J dropped 5; count of bases not matched to a gene: 24. The CDR3 is 20 amino acids. Living in about two dozen US areas, the participants were between roughly 18 and 90 years of age. Participants' reported clinical history set cohort assignment. Original processing methods: Estimates of nucleated cell counts were drawn from the amplification of reference gene primers. The protocol was immunoSEQ multiplex PCR, while the TCRdb copy is restricted to in-frame clones and leaves out a portion. V and J calls and clone size are those listed in that table; D and trimming were worked out from the DNA. Of approximately 300,000 clones listed, approximately 90% are singletons.

The rearrangement joins TRBV7-6 to TRBJ1-1; 9 nucleotides match TRBD1. This sequence originates from a woman under 30 who had recovered from COVID-19. The sequenced sample consisted of PBMCs or T cells enriched from blood (not recorded which). CDR3 in amino acids: CASSGKIARRDRASGTEAFF. DNA of the CDR3: TGTGCCAGCAGCGGGAAGATCGCTCGGCGGGACAGGGCTTCGGGAACTGAAGCTTTCTTT.